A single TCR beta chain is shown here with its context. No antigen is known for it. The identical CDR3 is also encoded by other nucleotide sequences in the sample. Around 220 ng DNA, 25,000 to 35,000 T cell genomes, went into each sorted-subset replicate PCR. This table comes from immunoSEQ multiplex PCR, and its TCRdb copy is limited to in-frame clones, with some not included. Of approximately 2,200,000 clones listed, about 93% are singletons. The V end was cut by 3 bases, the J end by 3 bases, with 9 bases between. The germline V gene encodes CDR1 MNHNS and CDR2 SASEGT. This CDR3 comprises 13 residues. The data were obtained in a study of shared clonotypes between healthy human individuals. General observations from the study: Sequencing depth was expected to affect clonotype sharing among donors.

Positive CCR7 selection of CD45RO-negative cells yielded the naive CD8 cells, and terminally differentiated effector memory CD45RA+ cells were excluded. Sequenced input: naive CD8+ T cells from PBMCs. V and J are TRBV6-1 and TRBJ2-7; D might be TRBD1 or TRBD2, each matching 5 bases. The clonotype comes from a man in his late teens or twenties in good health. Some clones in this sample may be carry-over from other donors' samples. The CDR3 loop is CASSEGPSYEQYF. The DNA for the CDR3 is TGTGCCAGCAGTGAGGGACCGAGCTACGAGCAGTACTTC.